This TCR beta chain was captured in a study of type 1 and type 2 diabetes patients. CDR1 LGHNA and CDR2 YNFKEQ come from the germline V gene. CDR3 length equals 15 residues. V dropped 0 bases and J dropped 3 bases, with 11 bases sitting between them. Amplification started from genomic DNA. Amplification of the beta chain CDR3 used 30 forward and 13 reverse multiplex primers. From the multiplex PCR reads, TCRdb called clonotypes with MiXCR, one entry per CDR3 protein. The sample consists of about 290,000 distinct CDR3 sequences, 47% of them appearing once. This clonotype has just a few counts. Its antigen is currently unknown. Study-level points and caveats: Between type 2 diabetes and control samples, V and J usage averaged roughly 0.97 correlation.

This clonotype was obtained from a young man with type 2 diabetes. Sample: peripheral blood mononuclear cells (PBMCs). V is TRBV4-2 and J is TRBJ1-2, with D possibly TRBD1 on 6 matching bases. The CDR3 region is CASSQETRTDYGYTF. The CDR3 coding sequence is TGTGCCAGCAGCCAAGAAACGCGGACAGACTATGGCTACACCTTC.